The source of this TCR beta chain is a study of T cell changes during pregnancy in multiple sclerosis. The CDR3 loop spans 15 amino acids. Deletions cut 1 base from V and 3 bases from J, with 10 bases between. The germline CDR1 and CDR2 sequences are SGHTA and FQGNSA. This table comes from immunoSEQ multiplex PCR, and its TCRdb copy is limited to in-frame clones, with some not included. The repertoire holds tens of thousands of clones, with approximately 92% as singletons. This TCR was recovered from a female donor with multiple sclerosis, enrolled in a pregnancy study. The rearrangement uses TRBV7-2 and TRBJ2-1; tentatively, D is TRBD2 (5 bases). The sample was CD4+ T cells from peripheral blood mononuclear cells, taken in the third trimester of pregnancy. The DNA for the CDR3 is TGTGCCAGCAGCTTAGGGCCGGAGGACTACAATGAGCAGTTCTTC. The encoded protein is CASSLGPEDYNEQFF.